This T cell receptor (beta chain) was sequenced for a study of esophageal squamous cell carcinoma under preoperative chemotherapy. This clonotype occurred a few times. Documented time point: after preoperative PTX-NDP chemotherapy. Via MiXCR, TCRdb re-called the PCR reads, giving one row per CDR3 protein. The sample has about 9,000 distinct CDR3 sequences; around 48% are singletons. Collection of the sample occurred from a patient given preoperative chemotherapy. This clonotype was obtained from a human donor with esophageal squamous cell carcinoma. The donor label of this sample is uncertain.

The CDR3 loop reads CASSTQGAMPGETQYF. The CDR3 coding sequence is TGTGCCAGCAGCACACAGGGGGCCATGCCTGGGGAGACCCAGTACTTC. This rearrangement joins TRBV7-2 to TRBJ2-1, with TRBD1 matching 9 bases. With the DNA end fitting TRBJ2-5 better, the J assignment may be wrong. Germline V CDR1 and CDR2: SGHTA, FQGNSA. CDR3 length: 16 residues.